This entry concerns a single T cell receptor beta chain. Its antigen remains unknown. This CDR3 is built from 17 residues. After removal of 2 bases from V and 2 bases from J, the junction contained 4 bases not matched to a gene. In germline, CDR1 is SGHTA, CDR2 FQGNSA. The sample comes from a study of T-cell memory formation after mild COVID-19. Each CDR3 protein gets one entry after TCRdb re-called the 5' RACE reads with MiXCR. The sample lists around 90,000 distinct CDR3 sequences; over 13% were seen once. Study-wide results and caveats: CD4+ contracting clones were found mainly in CM and EM, and CD8+ ones in EMRA. Pre-infection memory already had some responding clones, implying cross-reactive memory joined.

The TCR sequence derives from a man between 18 and 29 years old who had mild COVID-19 (a few samples of this study predate the infection). Cell type and time point are not known. The V and J genes are TRBV7-2 and TRBJ2-2; 11 nucleotides line up with TRBD2. The specimen sequenced was PBMCs or a T cell subset sorted from them (not recorded which). This chain's CDR3 is CASSLTSGGLNTGELFF. In DNA, the CDR3 is TGTGCCAGCAGCTTAACTAGCGGGGGATTAAACACCGGGGAGCTGTTTTTT.